The rows below give T cell receptor beta chains drawn from one sample of a study of radiotherapy plus CTLA-4 blockade in lung cancer. Some clones are missing from TCRdb's copy, which holds only in-frame ones; the method was immunoSEQ multiplex PCR. Counted here are approximately 75,000 clones, 78% occurring once; the ten biggest clones make up roughly 7%. Specimen: peripheral blood, collected from a patient treated with radiotherapy plus ipilimumab. The receptors derive from a human donor with non-small cell lung cancer who had a complete response to radiotherapy plus ipilimumab. Each CDR3 is given with its conserved first and last residue. D genes are given only for firm matches. Rows give clone size only sometimes, using once, few, many, or a class for an expanded clone.

>TRBJ2-7|TRBV19|TRBD1|-
TGTGCCAGTAGTTCCTGGACAGGTCAGCGGTCCTACGAGCAGTACTTC
CASSSWTGQRSYEQYF
>TRBJ2-7|TRBV7-9|-|-
TGTGCCAGCAGGTTGTGGAGCGAAGACCACGAGCAGTACTTC
CASRLWSEDHEQYF
>TRBJ2-5|TRBV7-9|-|-
TGTGCCAGCAGCTTAGGAGACAGGTTCCTTATGTACTTC
CASSLGDRFLMYF
>TRBJ1-5|TRBV30|-|-
TGTACCTGGAGTGTCCCCCTTACTTCCAGCAATCAGCCCCAGCATTTT
CTWSVPLTSSNQPQHF
>TRBJ2-7|TRBV14|TRBD1|-
TGTGCCAGCAGCCAACTCAGGGACAGACCATACGAGCAGTACTTC
CASSQLRDRPYEQYF
>TRBJ1-2|TRBV14|-|once
TGTGCCAGCAGCCCGGCCATGAAATATGGCTACACCTTC
CASSPAMKYGYTF
>TRBJ2-5|TRBV6-1|TRBD2|-
TGTGCCAGTAAGCGGGGGGACCAAGAGACCCAGTACTTC
CASKRGDQETQYF
>TRBJ2-5|TRBV7-2|-|-
TGTGCCAGCAGCTTAGCGTACCAAGAGACCCAGTACTTC
CASSLAYQETQYF
>TRBJ1-2|TRBV2|-|-
TGTGCCAGCAGTTCACCCACAGGGAGTGGCTACACCTTC
CASSSPTGSGYTF
>TRBJ2-2|TRBV14|TRBD2|-
TGTGCCAGCAGCCAAGATCCCCCGGGACTAGCGGGGGGATCCGGGGAGCTGTTTTTT
CASSQDPPGLAGGSGELFF
>TRBJ1-1|TRBV6-1|TRBD1|-
TGTGCCAGCAGTGAAGACAGGGGGCGCAAATACACTGAAGCTTTCTTT
CASSEDRGRKYTEAFF
>TRBJ2-5|TRBV12-5|-|-
TGTGCTAGTGGGGGGACTGGGGGCGCAGAGACCCAGTACTTC
CASGGTGGAETQYF
>TRBJ1-2|TRBV29-1|-|-
TGCAGCGTGGTGGACAGCAACTATGGCTACACCTTC
CSVVDSNYGYTF
>TRBJ1-6|TRBV14|-|once
TGTGCCAGCAGCCTATATCGGGATTCACCCCTCCACTTT
CASSLYRDSPLHF
>TRBJ1-1|TRBV7-9|-|-
TGTGCCAGCAGCCTACAGGGCCCGAACACTGAAGCTTTCTTT
CASSLQGPNTEAFF
>TRBJ2-3|TRBV30|-|few
TGTGCCTGGAGGGCGGGCAGGGGAGTTTTTAGCGGGAGCACAGATACGCAGTATTTT
CAWRAGRGVFSGSTDTQYF
>TRBJ2-7|TRBV18|-|-
TGTGCCAGCTCACCAGCAGGTAACGAGCAGTACTTC
CASSPAGNEQYF
>TRBJ2-7|TRBV7-2|TRBD2|-
TGTGCCAGCAGCTTCGACGGGACTAGCGTTCGCGAGCAGTACTTC
CASSFDGTSVREQYF
>TRBJ1-6|TRBV11-3|-|-
TGTGCCAGCAGCTTAGATCTAAGGTCACCCCTCCACTTT
CASSLDLRSPLHF
>TRBJ2-1|TRBV7-2|TRBD2|-
TGTGCCAGCAGCCCTACCGGGACTAGCGGGGCGGATGAGCAGTTCTTC
CASSPTGTSGADEQFF
>TRBJ1-4|TRBV11-2|TRBD1|-
TGTGCCAGCAGCTTAGACAGGGGGCGATCTGAAAAACTGTTTTTT
CASSLDRGRSEKLFF
>TRBJ2-2|TRBV11-3|-|few
TGTGCCAGCAGCTTATGGGTTTATCCCGGGGAGCTGTTTTTT
CASSLWVYPGELFF
>TRBJ2-1|TRBV7-8|TRBD2|-
TGTGCCAGCAGCTTAGTGGGCGGGGGGACGTCCAATGAGCAGTTCTTC
CASSLVGGGTSNEQFF
>TRBJ2-2|TRBV5-1|TRBD2|-
TGCGCCAGCAGCTTCCGACCGGGAGGCGACACCGGGGAGCTGTTTTTT
CASSFRPGGDTGELFF
>TRBJ2-3|TRBV5-1|TRBD2|once
TGCGCCAGCAGCTTCGAACTAGCGGGAGAGGCTACGCAGTATTTT
CASSFELAGEATQYF
>TRBJ2-1|TRBV5-5|-|-
TGTGCCAGCAGCTACGGACAGCCCCAGCAGTTCTTC
CASSYGQPQQFF
>TRBJ1-1|TRBV9|-|-
TGTGCCAGCAGCGTGGGGCCTGGGGGGACTGAAGCTTTCTTT
CASSVGPGGTEAFF
>TRBJ1-5|TRBV10-3|-|-
TGTGCCATCAGTGAGTCCGGCGGACTGAGCAATCAGCCCCAGCATTTT
CAISESGGLSNQPQHF
>TRBJ2-1|TRBV7-2|TRBD2|-
TGTGCCAGCAGCTTGTCAGCGGGAGTAGGTGATGAGCAGTTCTTC
CASSLSAGVGDEQFF
>TRBJ2-1|TRBV5-1|-|-
TGCGCCAGCAGCTTGGGAGGACAAAACAATGAGCAGCTCTTC
CASSLGGQNNEQLF
>TRBJ1-4|TRBV7-9|-|-
TGTGCCAGCAGTTTCGGTGACTCAACTAATGAAAAACTGTTTTTT
CASSFGDSTNEKLFF
>TRBJ2-1|TRBV15|TRBD1|-
TGTGCCACCAGCAGATCCCCTAACAGGGGGGCGTACAATGAGCAGTTCTTC
CATSRSPNRGAYNEQFF
>TRBJ2-5|TRBV5-4|TRBD2|-
TGTGCCAGCAGCTTGTCGGCTACTAGCGGGGGTGGGGAGACCCAGTACTTC
CASSLSATSGGGETQYF
>TRBJ2-1|TRBV18|-|-
TGTGCCAGCTCACCAGGGTCGAACAATGAGCAGTTCTTC
CASSPGSNNEQFF
>TRBJ1-4|TRBV11-2|-|-
TGTGCCAGCAGCTTCGCCGGGACCCCAGAAAAACTGTTTTTT
CASSFAGTPEKLFF
>TRBJ1-3|TRBV27|TRBD1|-
TGTGCCAGCAGTCCACAGGGGCGACACACCATATATTTT
CASSPQGRHTIYF
>TRBJ2-5|TRBV19|TRBD1|-
TGTGCCAGTAGCACAGGGGTCAAGGGAGAGACCCAGTACTTC
CASSTGVKGETQYF
>TRBJ1-5|TRBV5-1|-|-
TGCGCCAGCAGCTTGCAGGGCAGGGGCAATCAGCCCCAGCATTTT
CASSLQGRGNQPQHF
>TRBJ2-2|TRBV11-2|TRBD2|-
TGTGCCAGCAGCGCACTAGCGGGAGGGAACACCGGGGAGCTGTTTTTT
CASSALAGGNTGELFF
>TRBJ2-2|TRBV9|TRBD1|-
TGTGCCAGCAGCGGCAGGGGGCAGGGTTACACCGGGGAGCTGTTTTTT
CASSGRGQGYTGELFF
>TRBJ1-2|TRBV7-9|-|-
TGTGCCAGCAGCCCACCAATTATAGGGATTGGCGACTATGGCTACACCTTC
CASSPPIIGIGDYGYTF
>TRBJ2-1|TRBV27|TRBD2|once
TGTGCCAGCAGTTCCCGGACTAGCGGGAGTGATGAGCAGTTCTTC
CASSSRTSGSDEQFF
>TRBJ2-3|TRBV5-1|TRBD1|-
TGCGCCAGCACCTTGGGTGGACAGGGAACACGAGATACGCAGTATTTT
CASTLGGQGTRDTQYF
>TRBJ1-5|TRBV4-1|-|-
TGCGCCAGCAGCCTCCTGGACGGGAGCAATCAGCCCCAGCATTTT
CASSLLDGSNQPQHF
>TRBJ1-1|TRBV9|-|-
TGTGCCAGCAGCGTAGGCACCCCGGCCGACACTGAAGCTTTCTTT
CASSVGTPADTEAFF
>TRBJ2-5|TRBV12-5|-|-
TGTGCTAGTGGTTTGATTAGCCAAGAGACCCAGTACTTC
CASGLISQETQYF
>TRBJ1-4|TRBV15|-|-
TGTGCCACCAGCAGTGCCAACAGGGTCACTAATGAAAAACTGTTTTTT
CATSSANRVTNEKLFF